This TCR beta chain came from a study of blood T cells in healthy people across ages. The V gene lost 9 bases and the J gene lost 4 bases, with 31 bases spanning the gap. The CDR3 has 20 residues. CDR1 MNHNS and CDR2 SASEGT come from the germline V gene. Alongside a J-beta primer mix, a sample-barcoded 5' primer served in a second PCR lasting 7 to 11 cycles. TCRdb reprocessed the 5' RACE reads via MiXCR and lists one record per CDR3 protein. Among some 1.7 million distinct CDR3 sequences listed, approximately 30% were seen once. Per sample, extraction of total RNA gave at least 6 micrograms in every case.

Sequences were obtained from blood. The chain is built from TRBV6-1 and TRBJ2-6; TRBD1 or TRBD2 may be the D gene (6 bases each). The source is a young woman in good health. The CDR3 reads CASSLPGGRGQRRGANVLTF. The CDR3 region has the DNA TGTGCCAGTTCTCTACCCGGGGGCAGGGGCCAGAGGCGAGGGGCCAACGTCCTGACTTTC.